Reported below is one T cell receptor (beta chain). Its antigen is unknown. Germline CDR1 reads SGHTA; CDR2 reads FQGNSA. V lost 0 bases and J lost 8; bases outside the gene matches: 7. The CDR3 runs to 16 residues. Only in-frame clones appear in the TCRdb table, and some are missing; sequencing was by immunoSEQ multiplex PCR. This table has approximately 66,000 clones, more than 75% appearing once. This record belongs to a study of lymphopenia after photon versus proton radiotherapy. Study-level results: In patients who died, overall survival fell as post-nadir TCR diversity dropped more. Post-nadir diversity loss with photons came from oligoclonal expansion, particularly CD8+ Temra cells. Authors raise, but do not show, better survival with proton therapy. Photon-treated patients lost naive T cells and TCR diversity; proton-treated stayed stable.

Source: peripheral blood, taken from a patient treated with photon-based radiotherapy. This chain connects TRBV7-2 to TRBJ2-1; 10 nucleotides agree with TRBD1. This clonotype was sampled from a man aged 40-55 years with gastric cancer. As DNA, the CDR3 is TGTGCCAGCAGCTTAGCGGCGGACAGGGGGGTGGATGAGCAGTTCTTC. Its protein is CASSLAADRGVDEQFF.